One and the same sample provided the 14 T cell receptor beta chains below, sequenced in a study of CD8+ T cells in alopecia areata. RNA was extracted and reverse transcribed into cDNA as the sequencing template. TCRdb's copy holds only in-frame clones and misses some; the assay was immunoSEQ multiplex PCR. The table includes about 270,000 clones, around 64% detected once. Described treatment: oral pan-JAK inhibitor, 5-10 mg twice daily. Sequenced material: CD4+ T cells sorted from blood, taken at roughly week 53, from a patient treated with tofacitinib. The receptors originated from a human donor with alopecia areata.

This chain uses TRBV30 with TRBJ2-2; either TRBD1 or TRBD2 may fit D (5 bases each). V shed 2 bases and J shed 4 bases, with 14 bases lying between them. The CDR3 sequence is 15 residues long. The germline V gene has CDR1 GTSNPN and CDR2 SVGIG (reference sequence). In DNA, the CDR3 is TGTGCCTGGAGTTGGGACCTTCGGGGCACCGGGGAGCTGTTTTTT. Its translation is CAWSWDLRGTGELFF.

As to this clone: This CDR3 is also generated by other DNA sequences in the sample. The chain employs TRBV4-1 and TRBJ1-1; TRBD1 agrees at 7 bases. This CDR3 comprises 15 residues. V lost 1 base to trimming and J lost 0 bases; unmatched junction nucleotides: 2. Germline loops: CDR1 MGHRA, CDR2 YSYEKL. The CDR3: CASSQGQGVNTEAFF. CDR3 nucleotides: TGCGCCAGCAGCCAAGGACAGGGAGTGAACACTGAAGCTTTCTTT.

The chain is built from TRBV30 and TRBJ1-3; a possible D gene is TRBD1 (6 bases). The CDR3 loop spans 17 amino acids. Germline V gives CDR1 GTSNPN, CDR2 SVGIG (reference sequence). With 1 base removed from V and 0 bases from J, the gap between germline ends came to 16 bases. The CDR3 coding sequence is TGTGCCTGGAGTGGCGAAGGGACACCGAGCTCTGGAAACACCATATATTTT. It encodes CAWSGEGTPSSGNTIYF.

This clone was seen only a few times. V and J are TRBV29-1 and TRBJ2-2, with D uncertain. The length of the CDR3 is 16 residues. The ends were cut back, 0 bases at V and 0 bases at J, with 11 bases in the middle. Germline lookup yields CDR1 SQVTM and CDR2 ANQGSEA. As DNA, the CDR3 is TGCAGCGTTGAAGATGGAAGGCCACCGAACACCGGGGAGCTGTTTTTT. Protein product: CSVEDGRPPNTGELFF.

This sequence joins TRBV11-1 and TRBJ2-5, with TRBD1 matching over 8 bases. J was trimmed by 2 bases and V by 5 bases; bases with no gene match: 1. Germline V gene data show CDR1 as SGHAT and CDR2 as FQDESV (reference sequence). The CDR3 covers 13 residues. The CDR3 nucleotides are TGTGCCAGCAGCCGGACAGGGCAAGAGACCCAGTACTTC. It translates to CASSRTGQETQYF.

In its sample, this clone was seen many times. V gene TRBV18 combines with J gene TRBJ2-7; D possibly corresponds to TRBD1 (5 bases). This CDR3 has 15 residues. Germline loops: CDR1 KGHSH, CDR2 LQKENI. Trimming cost V 3 bases and J 0 bases, with 12 bases left between them. The CDR3 sequence is CASSPQGTSSYEQYF. In DNA form, the CDR3 reads TGTGCCAGCTCACCCCAGGGAACCAGCTCCTACGAGCAGTACTTC.

This chain joins TRBV4-1 and TRBJ2-4; possible D gene TRBD2, 6 bases. Trimming stripped 5 bases from V and 4 bases from J, with 21 bases between. Germline CDR1 reads MGHRA; CDR2 reads YSYEKL. The CDR3 is 17 residues long. CDR3 sequence: CASSGRLDLMYKNIQYF. DNA of the CDR3: TGCGCCAGCAGCGGCCGACTAGATCTTATGTATAAAAACATTCAGTACTTC.

The genes are TRBV12-5 and TRBJ2-3; 10 bases fit TRBD2. Germline V gene data show CDR1 as LGHNT and CDR2 as FRNRAP. J was trimmed by 2 bases and V by 6 bases; bases with no gene match: 5. The CDR3 sequence is 15 residues long. The CDR3 DNA reads TGTGCTAGTGGCAGTAGCGGGGGGTACACAGATACGCAGTATTTT. Encoded protein: CASGSSGGYTDTQYF.

The genes are TRBV7-9 and TRBJ1-5; D perhaps matches TRBD1 (5 bases). The CDR3 length is 14 residues. The germline V gene has CDR1 SEHNR and CDR2 FQNEAQ (reference sequence). The V gene lost 6 bases and the J gene lost 3 bases, with 12 bases spanning the gap. CDR3 sequence (DNA): TGTGCCAGCAGGGCCCCGGGGCTCAATCAGCCCCAGCATTTT. Protein: CASRAPGLNQPQHF.

The chain carries TRBV12-5 and TRBJ2-3; 8 bases match TRBD2. The CDR3 is 21 amino acids. Trimming cost V 4 bases and J 0 bases; bases outside gene matches: 21. Germline V gives CDR1 LGHNT, CDR2 FRNRAP. The CDR3 nucleotides read TGTGCTAGTGGTTCCTACCGCTCCCCAAGCGGGGGCTTTTATAGCACAGATACGCAGTATTTT. Translating gives CASGSYRSPSGGFYSTDTQYF.

The chain uses TRBV4-1 and TRBJ1-1; no firm D call. The CDR3 length is 14 residues. The ends were cut back, 6 bases at V and 4 bases at J, with 15 bases in the middle. The V gene's germline CDR1 is MGHRA and CDR2 YSYEKL. This CDR3 reads CASRGLSLGTEAFF. Here the CDR3 DNA reads TGCGCCAGCAGAGGGCTCAGCCTGGGCACTGAAGCTTTCTTT.

V is TRBV25-1 and J is TRBJ2-7; D gene ambiguous. The CDR3 loop spans 13 amino acids. V shed 0 bases and J shed 0 bases, with 3 bases lying between them. Germline assignment: CDR1 MGHDK and CDR2 SYGVNS. As DNA, the CDR3 is TGTGCCAGCAGTGAATATAACTCCTACGAGCAGTACTTC. This translates into CASSEYNSYEQYF.

This clone was seen a few times. This chain links TRBV29-1 with TRBJ2-1; the D gene is possibly TRBD2 (5 bases). This CDR3 spans 10 amino acids. Germline V lookup: CDR1 SQVTM, CDR2 ANQGSEA. V was shortened by 7 bases and J by 7 bases, with 8 bases between the two germline ends. CDR3 protein: CSGGSNEQFF. The CDR3 nucleotides are TGCAGCGGCGGGTCAAATGAGCAGTTCTTC.

The rearrangement links TRBV9 to TRBJ2-3, with 10 nucleotides matching TRBD2. Germline assignment: CDR1 SGDLS and CDR2 YYNGEE. With V trimmed by 2 bases and J by 6 bases, 9 bases remained unmatched. The CDR3 is 16 amino acids. The CDR3 DNA sequence: TGTGCCAGCAGCGTCGCTAGCGGGGGAACGGAGGATACGCAGTATTTT. Residues: CASSVASGGTEDTQYF.